This T cell receptor (beta chain) was sequenced in a study of T cells in localized non-small cell lung cancer. The length of the CDR3 is 13 residues. Germline V gives CDR1 SGHRS, CDR2 YFSETQ. Trimming took 7 bases from V and 4 from J; bases not matched to a gene: 4. TCRdb's table, derived via immunoSEQ multiplex PCR, lists solely in-frame clones and lacks some. The repertoire holds tens of thousands of clones, with 82% as singletons. The clonotype comes from a male donor aged 60 or older with stage III squamous cell lung carcinoma. Specimen: peripheral blood, collected before any cancer treatment. V usage is TRBV5-1 and J usage is TRBJ2-5; 10 bases align to TRBD1. DNA of the CDR3: TGCGCCAGCGGCCGGGACAGGGGAGAGACCCAGTACTTC. It encodes CASGRDRGETQYF.